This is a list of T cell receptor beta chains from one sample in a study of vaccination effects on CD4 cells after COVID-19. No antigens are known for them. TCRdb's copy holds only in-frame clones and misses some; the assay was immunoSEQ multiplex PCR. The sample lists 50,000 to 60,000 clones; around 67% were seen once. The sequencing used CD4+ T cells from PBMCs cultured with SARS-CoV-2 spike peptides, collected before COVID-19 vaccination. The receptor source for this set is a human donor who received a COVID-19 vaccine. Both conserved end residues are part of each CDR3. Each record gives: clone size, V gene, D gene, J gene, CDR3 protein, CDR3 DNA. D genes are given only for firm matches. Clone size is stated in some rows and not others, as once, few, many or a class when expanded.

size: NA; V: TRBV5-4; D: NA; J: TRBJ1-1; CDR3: CASSLVTSDTEAFF; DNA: TGTGCCAGCAGCTTGGTCACATCGGACACTGAAGCTTTCTTT
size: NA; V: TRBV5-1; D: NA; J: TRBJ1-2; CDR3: CASSLATANYGYTF; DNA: TGCGCCAGCAGCTTGGCTACAGCAAACTATGGCTACACCTTC
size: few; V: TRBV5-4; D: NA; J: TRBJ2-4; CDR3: CASSLGGGIAKNIQYF; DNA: TGTGCCAGCAGCTTGGGTGGGGGGATAGCCAAAAACATTCAGTACTTC
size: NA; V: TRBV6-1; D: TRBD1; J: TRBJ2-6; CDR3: CASSERTGVGTGANVLTF; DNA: TGTGCCAGCAGTGAAAGGACAGGGGTAGGGACCGGGGCCAACGTCCTGACTTTC
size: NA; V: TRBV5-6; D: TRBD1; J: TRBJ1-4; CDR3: CASSFGQGNEKLFF; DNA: TGTGCCAGCAGCTTTGGACAGGGGAATGAAAAACTGTTTTTT
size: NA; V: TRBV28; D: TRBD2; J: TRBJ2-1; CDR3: CASSLGTSGRKDEQFF; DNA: TGTGCCAGCAGTTTGGGGACTAGCGGGAGAAAAGATGAGCAGTTCTTC
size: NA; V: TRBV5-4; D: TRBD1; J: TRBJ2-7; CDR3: CASSWDRGQSEQYF; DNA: TGTGCCAGCAGCTGGGACAGGGGGCAAAGCGAGCAGTACTTC
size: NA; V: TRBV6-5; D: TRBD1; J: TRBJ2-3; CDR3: CASSLRDRGRDTQYF; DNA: TGTGCCAGCAGTCTCCGGGACAGGGGAAGAGATACGCAGTATTTT
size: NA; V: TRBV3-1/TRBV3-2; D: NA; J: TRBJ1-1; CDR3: CASSQGGRVGTEAFF; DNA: TGTGCCAGCAGCCAAGGAGGCAGGGTGGGGACTGAAGCTTTCTTT
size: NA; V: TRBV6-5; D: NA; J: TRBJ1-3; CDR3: CASRLQGTSGNTIYF; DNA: TGTGCCAGCAGGTTACAGGGCACCTCTGGAAACACCATATATTTT
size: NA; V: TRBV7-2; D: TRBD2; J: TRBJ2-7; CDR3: CASSPTRLAGEQYF; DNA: TGTGCCAGCAGCCCGACCCGACTAGCTGGCGAGCAGTACTTC
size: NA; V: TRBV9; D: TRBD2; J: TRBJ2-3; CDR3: CASSPTPSGGSDTQYF; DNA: TGTGCCAGCAGCCCTACCCCTAGCGGGGGGTCAGATACGCAGTATTTT
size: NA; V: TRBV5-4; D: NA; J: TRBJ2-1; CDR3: CASSLAHGGVYNEQFF; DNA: TGTGCCAGCAGCTTGGCGCACGGCGGGGTCTACAATGAGCAGTTCTTC
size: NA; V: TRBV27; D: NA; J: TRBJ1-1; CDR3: CASSLSWAGKAFF; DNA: TGTGCCAGCAGTTTATCGTGGGCAGGGAAAGCTTTCTTT
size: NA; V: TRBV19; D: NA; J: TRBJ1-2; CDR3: CASREGGGYTF; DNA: TGTGCCAGTAGGGAGGGAGGCGGCTACACCTTC
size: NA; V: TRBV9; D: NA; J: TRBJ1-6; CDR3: CASSPWGGRGNSPLHF; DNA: TGTGCCAGCAGCCCATGGGGGGGGCGCGGAAATTCACCCCTCCACTTT
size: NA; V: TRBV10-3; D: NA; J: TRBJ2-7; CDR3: CAISEQARHEQYF; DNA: TGTGCCATCAGTGAACAGGCACGACACGAGCAGTACTTC
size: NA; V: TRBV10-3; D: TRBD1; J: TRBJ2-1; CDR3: CAISGTGPPEEQFF; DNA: TGTGCCATCAGTGGGACAGGGCCCCCTGAGGAGCAGTTCTTC
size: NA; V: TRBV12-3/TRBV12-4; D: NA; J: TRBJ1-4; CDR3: CASSHTKEKLFF; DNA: TGTGCCAGCAGTCATACAAAGGAAAAACTGTTTTTT
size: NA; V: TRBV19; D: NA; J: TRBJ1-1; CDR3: CASSGGNMNTEAFF; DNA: TGTGCCAGTAGCGGGGGAAACATGAACACTGAAGCTTTCTTT
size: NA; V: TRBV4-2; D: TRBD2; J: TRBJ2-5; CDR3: CASSQDRGRRGETQYF; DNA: TGTGCCAGCAGCCAAGATCGGGGACGGCGGGGGGAGACCCAGTACTTC
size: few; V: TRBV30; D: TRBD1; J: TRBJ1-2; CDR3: CASRTGGTYGYTF; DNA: TGTGCCTCTCGGACAGGGGGCACCTATGGCTACACCTTC
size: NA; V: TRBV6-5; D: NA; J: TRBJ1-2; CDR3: CASSPRLGYGYTF; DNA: TGTGCCAGCAGCCCCCGGTTGGGGTATGGCTACACCTTC
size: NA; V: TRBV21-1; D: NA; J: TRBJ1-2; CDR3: CASAPGAESNYGYTF; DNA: TGTGCCAGCGCCCCTGGAGCGGAATCCAACTATGGCTACACCTTC
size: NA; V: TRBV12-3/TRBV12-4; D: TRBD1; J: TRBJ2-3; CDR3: CASSSTGGGTQYF; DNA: TGTGCCAGCAGCTCGACAGGGGGCGGTACGCAGTATTTT
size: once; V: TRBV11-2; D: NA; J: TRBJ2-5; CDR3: CASSLGKTQYF; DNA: TGTGCCAGCAGCTTAGGGAAAACCCAGTACTTC
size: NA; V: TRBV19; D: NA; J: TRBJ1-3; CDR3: CASSNSKYGSGNTIYF; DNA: TGTGCCAGTAGTAATTCAAAATACGGTTCTGGAAACACCATATATTTT
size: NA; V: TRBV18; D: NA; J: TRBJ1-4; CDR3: CASSPRSGLTNEKLFF; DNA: TGTGCCAGCTCACCCCGGTCTGGGCTGACTAATGAAAAACTGTTTTTT
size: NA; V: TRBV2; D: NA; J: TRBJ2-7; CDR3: CASSRALYEQYF; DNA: TGTGCCAGCAGCCGGGCCCTTTACGAGCAGTACTTC
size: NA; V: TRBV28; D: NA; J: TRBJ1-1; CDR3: CASSEDRGGRGGTEAFF; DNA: TGTGCCAGCAGTGAAGACCGTGGCGGGAGGGGGGGGACTGAAGCTTTCTTT
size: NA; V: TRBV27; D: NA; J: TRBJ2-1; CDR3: CASSGSRFNLRSEQFF; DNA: TGTGCCAGCAGTGGAAGTCGTTTCAACCTCCGCTCTGAGCAGTTCTTC
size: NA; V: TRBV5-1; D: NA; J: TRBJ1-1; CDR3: CASSLIASAEAFF; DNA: TGCGCCAGCAGCTTGATAGCGAGCGCTGAAGCTTTCTTT
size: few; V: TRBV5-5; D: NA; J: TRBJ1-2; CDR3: CASSSTIGGGYGYTF; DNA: TGTGCCAGCAGCTCCACAATCGGGGGGGGCTATGGCTACACCTTC
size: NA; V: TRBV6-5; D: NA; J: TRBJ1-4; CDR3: CASSYRGSTNEKLFF; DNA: TGTGCCAGCAGTTACAGAGGATCAACTAATGAAAAACTGTTTTTT
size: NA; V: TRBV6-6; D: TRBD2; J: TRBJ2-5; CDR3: CASSYRLAGMTETQYF; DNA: TGTGCCAGCAGTTACCGCCTAGCGGGAATGACGGAGACCCAGTACTTC
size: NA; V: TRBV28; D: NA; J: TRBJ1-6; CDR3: CASSLKNSPLHF; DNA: TGTGCCAGCAGTTTAAAAAATTCACCCCTCCACTTT
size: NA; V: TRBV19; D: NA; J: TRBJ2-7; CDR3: CASSIGQIYEQYF; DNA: TGTGCCAGTAGTATCGGACAAATCTACGAGCAGTACTTC
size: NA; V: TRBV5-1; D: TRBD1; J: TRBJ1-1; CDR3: CASSPDRRMNTEAFF; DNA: TGCGCCAGCAGCCCGGACAGGCGGATGAACACTGAAGCTTTCTTT
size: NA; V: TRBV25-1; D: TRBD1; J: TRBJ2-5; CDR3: CASSETGGEETQYF; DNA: TGTGCCAGCAGTGAAACAGGGGGCGAAGAGACCCAGTACTTC
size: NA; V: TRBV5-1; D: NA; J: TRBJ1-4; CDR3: CASSLVGGPNEKLFF; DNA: TGCGCCAGCAGCTTGGTAGGGGGTCCTAATGAAAAACTGTTTTTT